The present entry profiles one T cell receptor (beta chain) with its context. This entry belongs to a study of cytomegalovirus exposure and HLA in healthy donors. V was cut by 6 bases and J by 5 bases, with 13 bases left in between. The CDR3 has 13 residues. Per the germline V gene, CDR1 is SGHTA and CDR2 is FQGTGA. This PCR relied on a set of 60 Vbeta primers and 13 Jbeta primers. The repertoire was sequenced with immunoSEQ multiplex PCR; TCRdb's copy has only in-frame clones and lacks some. The table lists just over 60,000 clones. V usage is TRBV7-3 and J usage is TRBJ1-1; possible D gene TRBD1, 5 bases. The clonotype originates from a man aged 30 to 45 in good health and CMV-seropositive. Specimen: PBMCs. The CDR3 nucleotides are TGTGCCAGCAGGGCGGGGGGTAATACTGAAGCTTTCTTT. Residues: CASRAGGNTEAFF.